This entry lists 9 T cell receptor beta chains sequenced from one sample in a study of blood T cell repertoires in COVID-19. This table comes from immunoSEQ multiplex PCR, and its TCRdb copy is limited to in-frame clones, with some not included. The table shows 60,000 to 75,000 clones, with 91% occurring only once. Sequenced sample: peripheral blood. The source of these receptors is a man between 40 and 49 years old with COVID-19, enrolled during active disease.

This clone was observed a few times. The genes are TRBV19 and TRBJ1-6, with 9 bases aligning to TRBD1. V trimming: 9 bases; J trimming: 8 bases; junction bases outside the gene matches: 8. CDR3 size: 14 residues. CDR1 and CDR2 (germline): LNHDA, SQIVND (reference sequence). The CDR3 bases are TGTGCCAGCTCTCCGGGACAGGGAGATTCACCCCTCCACTTT. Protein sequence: CASSPGQGDSPLHF.

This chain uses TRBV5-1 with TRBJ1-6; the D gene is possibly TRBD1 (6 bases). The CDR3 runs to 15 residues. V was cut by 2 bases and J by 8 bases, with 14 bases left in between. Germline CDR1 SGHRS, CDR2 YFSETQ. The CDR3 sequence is CASSFSGGADSPLHF. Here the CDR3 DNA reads TGCGCCAGCAGCTTTAGTGGGGGGGCTGATTCACCCCTCCACTTT.

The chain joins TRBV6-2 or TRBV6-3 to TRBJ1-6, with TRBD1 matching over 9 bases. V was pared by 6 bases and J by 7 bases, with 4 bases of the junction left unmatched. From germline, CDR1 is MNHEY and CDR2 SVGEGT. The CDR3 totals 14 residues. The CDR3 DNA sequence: TGTGCCAGCAGCTATGGACAGGGGAATTCACCCCTCCACTTT. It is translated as CASSYGQGNSPLHF.

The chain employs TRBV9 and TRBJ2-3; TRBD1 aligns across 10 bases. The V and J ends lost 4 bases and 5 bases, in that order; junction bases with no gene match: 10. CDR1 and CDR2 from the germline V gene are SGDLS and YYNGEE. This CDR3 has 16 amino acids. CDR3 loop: CASSQRGTGVQDTQYF. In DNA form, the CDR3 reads TGTGCCAGCAGCCAACGCGGGACAGGGGTCCAAGATACGCAGTATTTT.

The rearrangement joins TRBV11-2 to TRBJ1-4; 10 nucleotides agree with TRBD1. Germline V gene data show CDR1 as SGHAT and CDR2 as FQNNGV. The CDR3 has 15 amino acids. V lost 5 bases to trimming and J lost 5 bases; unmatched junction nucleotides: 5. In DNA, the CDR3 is TGTGCCAGCAGCATACGGACAGGGGGGAATGAAAAACTGTTTTTT. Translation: CASSIRTGGNEKLFF.

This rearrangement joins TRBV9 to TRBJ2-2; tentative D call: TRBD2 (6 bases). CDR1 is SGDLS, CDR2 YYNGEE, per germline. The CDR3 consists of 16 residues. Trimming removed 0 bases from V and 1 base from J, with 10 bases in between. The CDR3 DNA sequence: TGTGCCAGCAGCGTAGACCCAGCGGGGAACACCGGGGAGCTGTTTTTT. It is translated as CASSVDPAGNTGELFF.

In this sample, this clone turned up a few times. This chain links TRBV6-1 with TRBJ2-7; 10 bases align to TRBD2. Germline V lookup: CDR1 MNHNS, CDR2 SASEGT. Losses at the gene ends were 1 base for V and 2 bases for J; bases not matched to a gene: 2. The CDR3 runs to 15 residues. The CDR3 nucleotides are TGTGCCAGCAGTGAAGAAAGCGGGGGGGCCTACGAGCAGTACTTC. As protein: CASSEESGGAYEQYF.

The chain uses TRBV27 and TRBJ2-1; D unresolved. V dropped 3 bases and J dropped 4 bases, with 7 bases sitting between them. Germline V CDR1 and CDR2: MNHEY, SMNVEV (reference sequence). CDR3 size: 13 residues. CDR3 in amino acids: CASSFEQYNEQFF. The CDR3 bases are TGTGCCAGCAGTTTTGAACAGTACAATGAGCAGTTCTTC.

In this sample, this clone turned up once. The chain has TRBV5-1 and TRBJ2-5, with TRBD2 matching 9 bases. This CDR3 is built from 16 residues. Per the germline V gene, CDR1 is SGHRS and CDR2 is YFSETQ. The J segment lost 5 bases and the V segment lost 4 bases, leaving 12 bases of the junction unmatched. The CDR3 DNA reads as TGCGCCAGCAGCGGAGGATGGCGGGGGGGCGATGAGACCCAGTACTTC. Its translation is CASSGGWRGGDETQYF.